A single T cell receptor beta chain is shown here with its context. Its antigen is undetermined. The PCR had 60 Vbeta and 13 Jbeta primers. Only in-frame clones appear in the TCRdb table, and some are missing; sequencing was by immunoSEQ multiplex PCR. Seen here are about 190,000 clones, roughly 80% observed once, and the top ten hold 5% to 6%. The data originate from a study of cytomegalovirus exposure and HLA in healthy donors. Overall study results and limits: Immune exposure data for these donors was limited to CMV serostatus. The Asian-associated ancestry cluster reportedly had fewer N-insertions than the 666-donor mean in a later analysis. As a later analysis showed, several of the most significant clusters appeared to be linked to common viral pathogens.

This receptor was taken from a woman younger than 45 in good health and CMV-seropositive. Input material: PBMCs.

The CDR3 DNA reads TGTGCCAGCGGAGGACAGTTCAATCAGCCCCAGCATTTT. The encoded protein is CASGGQFNQPQHF. This chain links TRBV2 with TRBJ1-5; D may be TRBD1 (6 bases). Germline assignment: CDR1 SNHLY and CDR2 FYNNEI. The CDR3 has 13 amino acids. The V and J ends lost 8 bases and 3 bases respectively, with 11 bases between them.